This is a list of T cell receptor beta chains from one sample in a study of T-cell memory formation after mild COVID-19. Using its own MiXCR run on the 5' RACE reads, TCRdb lists one record per CDR3 protein. The table lists roughly 350,000 distinct CDR3 sequences, approximately 27% of them singletons, with 13% in the top ten. Sequenced material: PBMCs or a T cell subset sorted from them (not recorded which). Receptor source: an adult woman who had mild COVID-19 (a few samples of this study predate the infection). Cell type and time point are not known. CDR3s include the opening cysteine and the closing phenylalanine or tryptophan. Fields, in order: V gene, clone size, D gene, J gene, CDR3 protein, CDR3 DNA. The D gene is left open where the match is weak. Only some rows state a clone size, as once, few, many or a class for expanded clones.

V gene: TRBV9
clone size: .
D gene: TRBD1
J gene: TRBJ1-1
CDR3 protein: CASSEGQAKGNTEAFF
CDR3 DNA: TGTGCCAGCAGCGAGGGACAGGCCAAGGGGAACACTGAAGCTTTCTTT

V gene: TRBV7-2
clone size: once
D gene: TRBD1
J gene: TRBJ1-2
CDR3 protein: CASRHRQGSYGYTF
CDR3 DNA: TGTGCCAGCAGACACAGACAGGGAAGCTATGGCTACACCTTC

V gene: TRBV11-1
clone size: .
D gene: TRBD1
J gene: TRBJ2-2
CDR3 protein: CASRRDREIGELFF
CDR3 DNA: TGTGCCAGCAGACGGGACAGGGAAATCGGGGAGCTGTTTTTT

V gene: TRBV7-8
clone size: .
D gene: TRBD1
J gene: TRBJ1-1
CDR3 protein: CASSTRRGRNTEAFF
CDR3 DNA: TGTGCCAGCAGCACGCGCAGGGGGCGGAACACTGAAGCTTTCTTT

V gene: TRBV4-1
clone size: .
D gene: .
J gene: TRBJ2-2
CDR3 protein: CASSQNSRELFF
CDR3 DNA: TGCGCCAGCAGCCAAAACTCCAGGGAGCTGTTTTTT

V gene: TRBV24-1
clone size: .
D gene: TRBD2
J gene: TRBJ2-1
CDR3 protein: CATSDFLPGGAGEQFF
CDR3 DNA: TGTGCCACCAGTGATTTTCTTCCCGGGGGGGCAGGTGAGCAGTTCTTC

V gene: TRBV6-5
clone size: .
D gene: .
J gene: TRBJ1-2
CDR3 protein: CASSPDLRTLGYGYTF
CDR3 DNA: TGTGCCAGCAGTCCTGACCTGCGGACACTGGGCTATGGCTACACCTTC

V gene: TRBV2
clone size: .
D gene: TRBD2
J gene: TRBJ2-1
CDR3 protein: CASSQLANNEQFF
CDR3 DNA: TGTGCCAGCAGCCAACTAGCGAACAATGAGCAGTTCTTC

V gene: TRBV24-1
clone size: .
D gene: TRBD2
J gene: TRBJ2-3
CDR3 protein: CATSSGRATDTQYF
CDR3 DNA: TGTGCCACCAGTAGTGGGAGGGCCACAGATACGCAGTATTTT

V gene: TRBV5-1
clone size: few
D gene: TRBD1
J gene: TRBJ2-1
CDR3 protein: CASSYGTGLFF
CDR3 DNA: TGCGCCAGCAGTTATGGGACAGGGTTATTCTTC

V gene: TRBV4-3
clone size: .
D gene: .
J gene: TRBJ2-7
CDR3 protein: CASSQNAGLFYEQYF
CDR3 DNA: TGCGCCAGCAGCCAAAACGCGGGACTGTTCTACGAGCAGTACTTC

V gene: TRBV20-1
clone size: .
D gene: .
J gene: TRBJ2-7
CDR3 protein: CSASGTETYEQYF
CDR3 DNA: TGCAGTGCAAGCGGGACAGAGACCTACGAGCAGTACTTC

V gene: TRBV21-1
clone size: few
D gene: .
J gene: TRBJ1-5
CDR3 protein: CASSKVGGSYQPQHF
CDR3 DNA: TGTGCCAGCAGCAAAGTTGGGGGGTCCTATCAGCCCCAGCATTTT

V gene: TRBV29-1
clone size: few
D gene: .
J gene: TRBJ1-1
CDR3 protein: CSVGDYIAFF
CDR3 DNA: TGCAGCGTTGGAGACTATATAGCTTTCTTT

V gene: TRBV6-1
clone size: once
D gene: .
J gene: TRBJ1-5
CDR3 protein: CASSEGQVQPQHF
CDR3 DNA: TGTGCCAGCAGTGAAGGACAGGTTCAGCCCCAGCATTTT

V gene: TRBV5-6
clone size: few
D gene: TRBD2
J gene: TRBJ2-7
CDR3 protein: CASSLETSASYEQYF
CDR3 DNA: TGTGCCAGCAGCTTGGAGACTAGCGCCTCCTACGAGCAGTACTTC

V gene: TRBV20-1
clone size: few
D gene: TRBD1
J gene: TRBJ2-3
CDR3 protein: CGGQATSDTQYF
CDR3 DNA: TGCGGAGGACAGGCAACCTCAGATACGCAGTATTTT

V gene: TRBV7-9
clone size: few
D gene: .
J gene: TRBJ2-7
CDR3 protein: CASSLGGPGSTEQYF
CDR3 DNA: TGTGCCAGCAGCTTAGGAGGCCCGGGGTCGACTGAGCAGTACTTC

V gene: TRBV20-1
clone size: few
D gene: TRBD2
J gene: TRBJ2-2
CDR3 protein: CSASPGLAGATGELFF
CDR3 DNA: TGCAGTGCTAGCCCCGGACTAGCGGGAGCCACCGGGGAGCTGTTTTTT

V gene: TRBV7-6
clone size: many
D gene: TRBD1
J gene: TRBJ1-2
CDR3 protein: CASSPRTGGYGYTF
CDR3 DNA: TGTGCCAGCAGCCCGCGGACAGGGGGCTATGGCTACACCTTC

V gene: TRBV24-1
clone size: .
D gene: .
J gene: TRBJ2-3
CDR3 protein: CATKKGDTQYF
CDR3 DNA: TGTGCCACCAAGAAAGGCGATACGCAGTATTTT

V gene: TRBV11-2
clone size: .
D gene: TRBD1
J gene: TRBJ1-1
CDR3 protein: CASSLTRGRATEAFF
CDR3 DNA: TGTGCCAGCAGCTTGACCAGGGGGCGCGCAACTGAAGCTTTCTTT

V gene: TRBV11-2
clone size: .
D gene: .
J gene: TRBJ1-5
CDR3 protein: CASSLVSDSNQPQHF
CDR3 DNA: TGTGCCAGCAGCTTAGTGTCAGATAGCAATCAGCCCCAGCATTTT

V gene: TRBV4-1
clone size: .
D gene: .
J gene: TRBJ2-7
CDR3 protein: CASSQSTGRSYEQYF
CDR3 DNA: TGCGCCAGCAGCCAAAGCACAGGTCGATCGTACGAGCAGTACTTC

V gene: TRBV27
clone size: .
D gene: .
J gene: TRBJ1-1
CDR3 protein: CASTEIGRAGGMNTEAFF
CDR3 DNA: TGTGCCAGCACCGAAATCGGCAGGGCAGGCGGAATGAACACTGAAGCTTTCTTT

V gene: TRBV4-1
clone size: .
D gene: TRBD1
J gene: TRBJ1-2
CDR3 protein: CASSPWTGSNYGYTF
CDR3 DNA: TGCGCCAGCAGCCCTTGGACAGGGTCAAACTATGGCTACACCTTC

V gene: TRBV5-6
clone size: .
D gene: .
J gene: TRBJ1-2
CDR3 protein: CASSQTARYGYTF
CDR3 DNA: TGTGCCAGCAGCCAGACAGCGCGCTATGGCTACACCTTC

V gene: TRBV2
clone size: .
D gene: TRBD1
J gene: TRBJ1-5
CDR3 protein: CASTPDRANQPQHF
CDR3 DNA: TGTGCCAGCACCCCGGACAGGGCGAATCAGCCCCAGCATTTT

V gene: TRBV7-2
clone size: .
D gene: TRBD1
J gene: TRBJ1-3
CDR3 protein: CASSLGPGQAGNTIYF
CDR3 DNA: TGTGCCAGCAGCTTAGGACCGGGACAGGCAGGAAACACCATATATTTT

V gene: TRBV11-1
clone size: .
D gene: TRBD2
J gene: TRBJ2-2
CDR3 protein: CASSLESLAGPGELFF
CDR3 DNA: TGTGCCAGCAGCTTAGAATCACTAGCGGGGCCCGGGGAGCTGTTTTTT

V gene: TRBV4-2
clone size: .
D gene: .
J gene: TRBJ2-7
CDR3 protein: CASSHPDFQLYEQYF
CDR3 DNA: TGTGCCAGCAGCCACCCAGACTTTCAGCTCTACGAGCAGTACTTC

V gene: TRBV7-6
clone size: few
D gene: .
J gene: TRBJ2-1
CDR3 protein: CASSSTQGPYNEQFF
CDR3 DNA: TGTGCCAGCAGCTCCACACAGGGACCCTACAATGAGCAGTTCTTC

V gene: TRBV20-1
clone size: .
D gene: .
J gene: TRBJ2-7
CDR3 protein: CSVRELREQYF
CDR3 DNA: TGCAGTGTTCGAGAGCTACGAGAGCAGTACTTC

V gene: TRBV24-1
clone size: few
D gene: .
J gene: TRBJ2-1
CDR3 protein: CATSRGLYNEQFF
CDR3 DNA: TGTGCCACCAGCCGGGGACTTTACAATGAGCAGTTCTTC

V gene: TRBV7-2
clone size: many
D gene: .
J gene: TRBJ2-5
CDR3 protein: CASSLNRARETQYF
CDR3 DNA: TGTGCCAGCAGCTTAAATCGGGCTCGGGAGACCCAGTACTTC

V gene: TRBV10-3
clone size: .
D gene: TRBD2
J gene: TRBJ2-3
CDR3 protein: CAISGASGTDTQYF
CDR3 DNA: TGTGCCATCAGTGGGGCTAGCGGGACAGATACGCAGTATTTT

V gene: TRBV7-3
clone size: many
D gene: .
J gene: TRBJ2-7
CDR3 protein: CASSPTGGGYEQYF
CDR3 DNA: TGTGCCAGCAGCCCAACTGGTGGCGGCTACGAGCAGTACTTC